The 4 T cell receptor beta chains below come from one sample, sequenced in a study of human T cells and chemical hapten exposure. The time point denotes: patch test 3, about 24 weeks after DPC sensitization. Treatment noted: therapeutic diphenylcyclopropenone sensitization with weekly scalp DPC. TCRdb reprocessed the RACE reads with MiXCR, giving one entry per CDR3 protein. The table has about 84,000 distinct CDR3 sequences, about 10% seen once. Source: whole blood, taken in connection with sensitization to the hapten diphenylcyclopropenone (DPC). The source of these receptors is a woman aged 50 to 65 with alopecia areata. Some clones in this sample may be carry-over from other donors' samples.

The chain employs TRBV18 and TRBJ2-1; D could derive from TRBD1 or TRBD2 (6 bases each). Trimming removed 3 bases at V and 11 bases at J, with 14 bases between. The CDR3 loop spans 13 amino acids. The germline V gene has CDR1 KGHSH and CDR2 LQKENI. CDR3 nucleotide sequence: TGTGCCAGCTCACCGACTACGGGGGCGAAGCAGTTCTTC. It translates to CASSPTTGAKQFF.

At least ten counts were recorded for this clonotype. The chain employs TRBV6-6 and TRBJ2-1; 9 bases are a match to TRBD2. The J segment lost 7 bases and the V segment lost 11 bases, leaving 15 bases of the junction unmatched. CDR3 size: 15 residues. Per germline, CDR1 MNHNY and CDR2 SVGAGI (reference sequence). The CDR3 DNA is TGTGCCGGATCCCTCTTGGCGGGAGGGCCGAATGAGCAGTTCTTC. Translating gives CAGSLLAGGPNEQFF.

The rearrangement links TRBV10-1 to TRBJ2-3; perhaps TRBD1 as D (6 bases). The germline V gene has CDR1 WNHNN and CDR2 SYGVQD (reference sequence). V dropped 5 bases and J dropped 4 bases, with 10 bases sitting between them. This CDR3 region has 13 residues. CDR3 region: CASSSPGADTQYF. The CDR3 DNA is TGCGCCAGCAGTAGCCCAGGGGCAGATACGCAGTATTTT.

The table lists this clonotype with many counts. This chain joins TRBV7-2 and TRBJ2-5; 8 bases match TRBD2. Germline V gene data show CDR1 as SGHTA and CDR2 as FQGNSA. This CDR3 is built from 17 residues. Germline trimming cut 1 base from V and 1 base from J; bases unmatched to any gene: 8. DNA of the CDR3: TGTGCCAGCAGCTTAGAGGGCCGACTAGCGTTCCAAGAGACCCAGTACTTC. Its translation: CASSLEGRLAFQETQYF.